Listed below are T cell receptor beta chains from one sample, sequenced in a study of blood T cell repertoires in COVID-19. The repertoire was sequenced with immunoSEQ multiplex PCR; TCRdb's copy has only in-frame clones and lacks some. The table records under 200,000 clones, approximately 80% of them present only once. The specimen sequenced was peripheral blood. These receptors came from a man in his sixties with COVID-19, enrolled during active disease. Both conserved end residues are part of each CDR3. D genes are given only for firm matches. Size tells how often a clone was seen (once, few, many) or the class of an expanded clone, and some rows leave it out.

j_call d_call v_call clone_size cdr3_aa cdr3_nt
TRBJ1-6 TRBD1 TRBV5-1 - CASSHGQGSSPLHF TGCGCCAGCAGTCATGGACAGGGGTCTTCACCCCTCCACTTT
TRBJ2-2 - TRBV7-6 once CASSLATPGALNTGELFF TGTGCCAGCAGCTTAGCCACGCCAGGGGCCTTGAACACCGGGGAGCTGTTTTTT
TRBJ1-2 TRBD1 TRBV6-5 few CASSYRGQGYGYTF TGTGCCAGCAGTTACCGAGGACAGGGCTATGGCTACACCTTC
TRBJ2-7 - TRBV18 - CASSEGVGGSYEQYF TGTGCCAGCTCCGAAGGGGTAGGGGGATCCTACGAGCAGTACTTC
TRBJ1-1 TRBD1 TRBV12-3/TRBV12-4 - CASTSSPGQEAFF TGTGCCAGCACCTCCTCCCCGGGACAGGAAGCTTTCTTT
TRBJ1-1 - TRBV4-2 few CASSPGEGGGTEAFF TGTGCCAGCAGCCCCGGAGAAGGGGGGGGGACTGAAGCTTTCTTT
TRBJ1-4 - TRBV7-9 - CASSLDGGNEKLFF TGTGCCAGCAGCTTAGATGGGGGGAATGAAAAACTGTTTTTT
TRBJ2-3 TRBD2 TRBV3-1/TRBV3-2 - CASSRGREAPWDTQYF TGTGCCAGCAGCCGTGGGAGGGAGGCCCCGTGGGATACGCAGTATTTT
TRBJ1-1 - TRBV2 few CASSVEGVDTEAFF TGTGCCAGCAGTGTCGAGGGAGTCGACACTGAAGCTTTCTTT
TRBJ1-2 - TRBV2 once CASSVSSAGYTF TGTGCCAGCAGTGTAAGCTCCGCTGGCTACACCTTC
TRBJ1-5 TRBD1 TRBV30 - CAWSNRGRQPQHF TGTGCCTGGAGTAACAGGGGCAGGCAGCCCCAGCATTTT
TRBJ1-5 TRBD1 TRBV7-9 - CASSPTRTGRPQHF TGTGCCAGCAGCCCCACTCGGACAGGGCGACCCCAGCATTTT
TRBJ1-4 TRBD1 TRBV28 few CASTPGTVATNEKLFF TGTGCCAGCACCCCTGGGACAGTTGCAACTAATGAAAAACTGTTTTTT
TRBJ1-6 - TRBV19 few CASSLRGSPNSPLHF TGTGCCAGTAGTCTACGGGGAAGCCCAAATTCACCCCTCCACTTT
TRBJ1-1 - TRBV9 once CASSVQGQNTEAFF TGTGCCAGCAGCGTGCAGGGTCAGAACACTGAAGCTTTCTTT
TRBJ1-1 - TRBV7-9 - CASSPPQGPETEAFF TGTGCCAGCAGCCCCCCGCAGGGTCCTGAAACTGAAGCTTTCTTT
TRBJ1-6 - TRBV27 few CASSLQARRSPLHF TGTGCCAGCAGTCTACAGGCGCGAAGATCACCCCTCCACTTT
TRBJ2-1 - TRBV4-1 - CASSHSLRNEQFF TGCGCCAGCAGCCATTCGTTGCGCAATGAGCAGTTCTTC
TRBJ2-7 - TRBV20-1 - CSASTGYSYEQYF TGCAGTGCTAGTACAGGGTACTCCTACGAGCAGTACTTC
TRBJ2-7 - TRBV24-1 - CATSEGRSSYEQYF TGTGCCACCAGTGAGGGCCGCTCCTCCTACGAGCAGTACTTC
TRBJ1-4 - TRBV30 - CAWSDKNEKLFF TGTGCCTGGAGTGACAAAAATGAAAAACTGTTTTTT
TRBJ1-4 TRBD1 TRBV6-5 - CASSRDREINEKLFF TGTGCCAGCAGCCGGGACAGGGAAATTAATGAAAAACTGTTTTTT
TRBJ2-1 - TRBV6-5 - CASSYSSIPYNEQFF TGTGCCAGCAGTTACTCCAGTATCCCCTACAATGAGCAGTTCTTC
TRBJ1-2 - TRBV10-3 - CAINKGVENYGYTF TGTGCCATCAACAAAGGAGTAGAGAACTATGGCTACACCTTC
TRBJ2-7 - TRBV25-1 - CASSLDSGEQYF TGTGCCAGCAGCCTGGACAGTGGAGAGCAGTACTTC
TRBJ2-7 - TRBV7-6 - CASSLGPQAYEQYF TGTGCCAGCAGCTTAGGACCCCAGGCCTACGAGCAGTACTTC
TRBJ1-2 TRBD1 TRBV7-9 - CASSLVAGGAAGYTF TGTGCCAGCAGCTTAGTGGCAGGGGGCGCCGCTGGCTACACCTTC
TRBJ1-2 TRBD1 TRBV19 - CASSPPPRQGGYGYTF TGTGCCAGTAGCCCCCCACCCCGACAGGGGGGCTATGGCTACACCTTC
TRBJ1-1 TRBD1 TRBV5-1 few CASRSQGAGRFAEAFF TGCGCCAGCAGATCACAGGGGGCCGGTAGGTTCGCTGAAGCTTTCTTT
TRBJ2-3 TRBD2 TRBV19 - CASSKLAGGADTQYF TGTGCCAGTAGTAAATTGGCGGGAGGCGCAGATACGCAGTATTTT
TRBJ1-2 - TRBV29-1 - CSVDAESNYGYTF TGCAGCGTTGACGCAGAATCTAACTATGGCTACACCTTC
TRBJ2-1 TRBD1 TRBV5-1 - CASGEQGGYNEQFF TGCGCCAGCGGAGAACAGGGGGGCTACAATGAGCAGTTCTTC
TRBJ2-1 - TRBV7-9 - CASTGTISYNEQFF TGTGCCAGCACAGGGACAATTTCCTACAATGAGCAGTTCTTC
TRBJ1-4 - TRBV29-1 once CSVAGGADEKLFF TGCAGCGTTGCGGGGGGGGCGGATGAAAAACTGTTTTTT
TRBJ2-1 - TRBV6-1 - CASSDRGSIYNEQFF TGTGCCAGCAGTGACAGGGGCTCGATCTACAATGAGCAGTTCTTC
TRBJ1-4 - TRBV2 - CASSEGGLGEKLFF TGTGCCAGCAGTGAGGGGGGTTTGGGCGAAAAACTGTTTTTT
TRBJ2-7 TRBD2 TRBV4-1 - CASSPRGGGYYEQYF TGCGCCAGCAGCCCGCGCGGGGGTGGTTACTACGAGCAGTACTTC
TRBJ1-5 - TRBV5-1 - CASSLGYSNQPQHF TGCGCCAGCAGCTTGGGTTATAGCAATCAGCCCCAGCATTTT
TRBJ1-2 TRBD1 TRBV9 - CASSVAGTGIGYTF TGTGCCAGCAGCGTAGCTGGGACAGGGATTGGCTACACCTTC
TRBJ1-1 - TRBV27 few CASSFRRNTEAFF TGTGCCAGCAGTTTTCGGAGGAACACTGAAGCTTTCTTT
TRBJ2-5 - TRBV5-5 once CASSLELYKSSQYF TGTGCCAGCAGCTTGGAACTATACAAGAGCTCCCAGTACTTC
TRBJ1-2 - TRBV7-2 - CASSLGGQRANYGYTF TGTGCCAGCAGCCTGGGAGGACAAAGAGCTAACTATGGCTACACCTTC
TRBJ1-6 - TRBV12-3/TRBV12-4 - CASGPRLPSPLHF TGTGCCAGCGGCCCTAGGCTCCCTTCACCCCTCCACTTT
TRBJ2-1 - TRBV21-1 - CASSKVEFTSSYNEQFF TGTGCCAGCAGCAAAGTAGAATTTACGTCCTCCTACAATGAGCAGTTCTTC
TRBJ1-1 - TRBV5-1 many CASRMSGIPEAFF TGCGCCAGCAGAATGTCAGGTATCCCTGAAGCTTTCTTT
TRBJ1-1 - TRBV6-1 - CASSEGARRRTEAFF TGTGCCAGCAGTGAAGGGGCCCGGAGGAGGACTGAAGCTTTCTTT
TRBJ2-7 TRBD1 TRBV3-1/TRBV3-2 - CASSQQGAGEQYF TGTGCCAGCAGCCAACAGGGGGCGGGCGAGCAGTACTTC
TRBJ1-5 TRBD1 TRBV19 - CATKLGRQGGNQPQHF TGTGCCACCAAGTTAGGTCGACAGGGCGGCAATCAGCCCCAGCATTTT
TRBJ2-2 TRBD1 TRBV5-1 - CASSLDGTGTGELFF TGCGCCAGCAGCTTGGATGGGACAGGGACCGGGGAGCTGTTTTTT